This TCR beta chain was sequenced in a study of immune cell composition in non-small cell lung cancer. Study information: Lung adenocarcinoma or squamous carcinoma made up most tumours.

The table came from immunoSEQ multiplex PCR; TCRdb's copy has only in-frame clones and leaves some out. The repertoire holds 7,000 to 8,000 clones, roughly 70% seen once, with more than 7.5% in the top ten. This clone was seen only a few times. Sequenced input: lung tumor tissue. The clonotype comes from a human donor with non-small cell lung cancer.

This chain's CDR3 is CASSFSTQVHEQYF. In nucleotides, the CDR3 is TGTGCCAGCAGCTTTTCGACGCAGGTCCACGAGCAGTACTTC. This chain uses TRBV5-5 with TRBJ2-7, with D unclear. The V end was cut by 2 bases, the J end by 5 bases, with 14 bases between. Germline values: CDR1 SGHKS, CDR2 YYEKEE (reference sequence). CDR3 length: 14 amino acids.